This section outlines one T cell receptor (beta chain) sequence together with its context. Its matching antigen is unknown. Starting 14 to 28 days after autologous transplant, ipilimumab 1 mg/kg was given. Sequencing used immunoSEQ multiplex PCR; TCRdb keeps in-frame clones, though not all of them. The table has 15,000 to 20,000 clones, about 80% seen once. This sample is drawn from a study of ipilimumab plus nivolumab after autologous stem cell transplantation. Study at large: Typical patient got roughly five ipilimumab doses and roughly 8 nivolumab doses (median). Study-wide results and limits: Authors suggest TCR repertoire, Treg phenotype and gut microbiota support further study.

This CDR3 comprises 13 residues. Between the trimmed V and J ends, which lost 1 base and 1 base, there was a span of 5 bases. CDR1 and CDR2 from the germline V gene are SGHNT and YYREEE (reference sequence). This TCR derives from a male donor with diffuse large B-cell lymphoma. The gene calls are TRBV5-4 and TRBJ2-5, with D hard to call. The starting material was PBMCs, obtained in a trial of ipilimumab plus nivolumab as post-transplant consolidation. Written as DNA, the CDR3 is TGTGCCAGCAGCTTGATCGGCCAAGAGACCCAGTACTTC. This sequence encodes CASSLIGQETQYF.